This TCR beta chain emerged from a study of T cell changes during pregnancy in multiple sclerosis (dated by TCRdb to about 2019). Turning to the overall study: The study looked at changes in the T cell repertoire across pregnancy in women with multiple sclerosis.

CDR1 is given as MGHRA and CDR2 as YSYEKL, both from the germline V gene. The CDR3 contains 15 residues, cysteine and phenylalanine counted. The entry retains the CDR3 DNA only, 45 bases that are in frame from base 1. V is pared back by 5 bases and J by 2 bases, with 15 bases lying between the germline termini. Remarks on this clone: This receptor's antigen is unknown. No much larger clonotype is one base removed from it; base qualities were not supplied.

Library preparation employed the immunoSEQ multiplex PCR assay. TCRdb took this table from immuneACCESS and kept in-frame rearrangements with V and J called. Such tables lack part of the clones; where checked against another copy, unresolved V genes explain under half of the gap, and the rest is unexplained. For this sample there are 45,000 to 60,000 clones; roughly nine tenths appear just once. Jointly, the top ten make up approximately 3% of the sample. The sequence derives from a female donor with multiple sclerosis, enrolled in a pregnancy study. The specimen comprised CD8+ T cells from peripheral blood mononuclear cells, sampled before pregnancy. This sequence uses TRBV4-1 and TRBJ1-1, with the D gene not confidently named. This receptor has the CDR3 CASSSTSLSNTEAFF. DNA sequence: TGCGCCAGCAGCTCCACGTCACTTTCCAACACTGAAGCTTTCTTT.